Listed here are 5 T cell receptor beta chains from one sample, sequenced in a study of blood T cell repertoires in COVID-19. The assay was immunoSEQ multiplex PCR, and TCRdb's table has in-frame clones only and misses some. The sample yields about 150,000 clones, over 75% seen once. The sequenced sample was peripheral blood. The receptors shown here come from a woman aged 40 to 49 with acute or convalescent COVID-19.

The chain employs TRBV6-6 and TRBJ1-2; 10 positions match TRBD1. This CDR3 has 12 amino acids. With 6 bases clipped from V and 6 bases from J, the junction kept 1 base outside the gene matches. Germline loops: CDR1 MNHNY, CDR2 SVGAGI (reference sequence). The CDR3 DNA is TGTGCCAGCAGGGGGACAGGGGATGGCTACACCTTC. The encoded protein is CASRGTGDGYTF.

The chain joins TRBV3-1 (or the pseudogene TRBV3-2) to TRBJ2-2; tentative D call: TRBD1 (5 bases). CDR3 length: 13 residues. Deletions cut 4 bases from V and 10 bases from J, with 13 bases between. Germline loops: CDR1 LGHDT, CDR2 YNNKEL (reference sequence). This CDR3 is CASSPALDKELFF. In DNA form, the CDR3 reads TGTGCCAGCAGCCCGGCCTTGGACAAGGAGCTGTTTTTT.

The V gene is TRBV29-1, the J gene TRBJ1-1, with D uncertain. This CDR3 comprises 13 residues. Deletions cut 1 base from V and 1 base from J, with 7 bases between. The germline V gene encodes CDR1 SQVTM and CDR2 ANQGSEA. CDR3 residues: CSVEVGRNTEAFF. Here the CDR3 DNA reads TGCAGCGTTGAAGTGGGCAGGAACACTGAAGCTTTCTTT.

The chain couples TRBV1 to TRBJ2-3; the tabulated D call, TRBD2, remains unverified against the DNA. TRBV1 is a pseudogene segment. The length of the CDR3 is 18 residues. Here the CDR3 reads CTSSQPPERGGRTDTQYF. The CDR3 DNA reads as TGCACCAGCAGCCAACCTCCCGAGCGGGGGGGGAGGACAGATACGCAGTATTTT.

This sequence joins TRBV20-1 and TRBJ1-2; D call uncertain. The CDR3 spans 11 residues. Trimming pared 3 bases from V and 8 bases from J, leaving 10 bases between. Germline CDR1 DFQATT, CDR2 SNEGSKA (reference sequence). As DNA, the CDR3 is TGCAGTGCTAGTACCCTGGAGGGCTACACCTTC. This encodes CSASTLEGYTF.